Each of the 28 T cell receptor beta chains below was sequenced from the same sample in a study of blood T cell repertoires in COVID-19. Assay used: immunoSEQ multiplex PCR; TCRdb lists only in-frame clones, some missing. The sample consists of about 98,000 clones, over 70% of them appearing once. Source material: peripheral blood. The receptors come from a man in his sixties with acute or convalescent COVID-19.

This chain joins TRBV19 and TRBJ2-3, with D perhaps TRBD2 (6 bases). The length of the CDR3 is 14 residues. Per germline, CDR1 LNHDA and CDR2 SQIVND (reference sequence). Deletions cut 4 bases from V and 2 bases from J, with 10 bases between. The CDR3 DNA reads as TGTGCCAGTAGTAAGGAGGGAATCACAGATACGCAGTATTTT. This translates into CASSKEGITDTQYF.

This clone appeared once. The chain uses TRBV5-1 and TRBJ2-2; 11 bases align to TRBD2. The CDR3 covers 16 residues. V lost 3 bases, J lost 1 base, and 2 bases stayed unmatched. CDR1 and CDR2 from the germline V gene are SGHRS and YFSETQ. The CDR3 is CASSSTSGVNTGELFF. DNA for the CDR3: TGCGCCAGCAGCTCGACTAGCGGGGTGAACACCGGGGAGCTGTTTTTT. The full variable domain, completed using reference TRBV5-1 and TRBJ2-2, is KAGVTQTPRYLIKTRGQQVTLSCSPISGHRSVSWYQQTPGQGLQFLFEYFSETQRNKGNFPGRFSGRQFSNSRSEMNVSTLELGDSALYLCASSSTSGVNTGELFFGEGSRLTVL.

This chain joins TRBV4-1 and TRBJ1-2; no clear D gene. Germline loops: CDR1 MGHRA, CDR2 YSYEKL. V dropped 1 base and J dropped 6 bases, with 6 bases sitting between them. This CDR3 has 12 amino acids. The CDR3 protein is CASSQGLNGYTF. Written as DNA, the CDR3 is TGCGCCAGCAGCCAAGGTTTAAATGGCTACACCTTC.

V gene TRBV27 combines with J gene TRBJ2-1; TRBD1 is a possible D gene (5 bases). V was clipped by 5 bases and J by 4 bases, with 12 bases between them. Germline V gene data show CDR1 as MNHEY and CDR2 as SMNVEV (reference sequence). This CDR3 contains 14 residues. CDR3 sequence (DNA): TGTGCCAGCAGTCCGGACACAGTATACAATGAGCAGTTCTTC. Translated, it gives CASSPDTVYNEQFF.

The chain combines TRBV28 with TRBJ2-2; maybe TRBD2 (7 bases). The CDR3 length is 16 residues. Germline V CDR1 and CDR2: MDHEN, SYDVKM. V lost 6 bases, J lost 7 bases, and 21 bases lay in between. The CDR3 DNA sequence: TGTGCCAGCAGGACCCTGGGCGGGGGCCCGCTCGGGGAGCTGTTTTTT. Translating gives CASRTLGGGPLGELFF.

The chain is built from TRBV5-5 and TRBJ2-7; D perhaps matches TRBD2 (5 bases). Germline assignment: CDR1 SGHKS and CDR2 YYEKEE (reference sequence). Between the trimmed V and J ends, which lost 5 bases and 1 base, there was a span of 10 bases. The CDR3 runs to 13 residues. CDR3 sequence: CASSWTESYEQYF. As DNA, the CDR3 is TGTGCCAGCAGTTGGACTGAGTCCTACGAGCAGTACTTC.

The chain combines TRBV29-1 with TRBJ1-2; the D is unclear. The CDR3 is made up of 11 amino acids. Germline CDR1 reads SQVTM; CDR2 reads ANQGSEA. V lost 7 bases, J lost 5 bases, and 11 bases lay in between. The CDR3 reads CSAPTVYGYTF. CDR3 coding DNA: TGCAGCGCACCCACAGTGTATGGCTACACCTTC.

This clone was observed many times. V is TRBV24-1 and J is TRBJ1-1; 9 bases match TRBD1. The CDR3 spans 14 residues. The junction had 4 bases not matched to a gene; V was cut back by 3 bases and J by 6 bases. CDR1 is KGHDR and CDR2 is SFDVKD in the germline V gene. The CDR3 is CATSDQDRGAEAFF. CDR3 nucleotides: TGTGCCACCAGTGATCAGGACAGGGGTGCTGAAGCTTTCTTT.

The V gene is TRBV6-5, the J gene TRBJ2-3; D unresolved. The germline gives CDR1 MNHEY, CDR2 SVGAGI. The CDR3 consists of 13 residues. With 0 bases removed from V and 7 bases from J, the gap between germline ends came to 8 bases. DNA for the CDR3: TGTGCCAGCAGTTACTCGTCTCACTATACGCAGTATTTT. This codes for CASSYSSHYTQYF.

The V gene is TRBV9, the J gene TRBJ1-2; 8 bases are a match to TRBD1. V dropped 2 bases and J dropped 4; count of bases not matched to a gene: 7. Germline-derived CDR1 and CDR2 are SGDLS and YYNGEE. The CDR3 spans 15 residues. The CDR3: CASSVGQGNGYGYTF. Written as DNA, the CDR3 is TGTGCCAGCAGCGTCGGACAGGGAAACGGCTATGGCTACACCTTC.

The chain is built from TRBV27 and TRBJ1-5; 10 nucleotides match TRBD1. The CDR3 is made up of 17 amino acids. CDR1 and CDR2 from the germline V gene are MNHEY and SMNVEV (reference sequence). V was pared by 6 bases and J by 4 bases, with 12 bases of the junction left unmatched. The CDR3, as DNA: TGTGCCAGCAGCCTCCTAGGACAGGGGGTGTTGAATCAGCCCCAGCATTTT. This codes for CASSLLGQGVLNQPQHF.

The chain recombines TRBV24-1 with TRBJ2-1; D unresolved. V shed 2 bases and J shed 5 bases, with 15 bases lying between them. The CDR3 length is 16 residues. CDR1 KGHDR and CDR2 SFDVKD come from the germline V gene. CDR3 sequence reads: CATSDSATLAHNEQFF. The CDR3 nucleotides read TGTGCCACCAGTGATTCAGCGACTTTGGCTCACAATGAGCAGTTCTTC.

The CDR3 sequence is CASSFRSTGRAEAFF. For the CDR3, the DNA is TGTGCCAGCAGCTTCCGCTCAACAGGGAGGGCTGAAGCTTTCTTT. This sequence joins TRBV11-3 and TRBJ1-1; tentative D call: TRBD1 (6 bases). Trimming removed 3 bases from V and 6 bases from J, with 17 bases in between. Germline V gene lookup returns CDR1 SGHNT and CDR2 YENEEA. This CDR3 is 15 amino acids long. The full variable domain, with the rest looked up from reference TRBV11-3 and TRBJ1-1, is EAGVVQSPRYKIIEKKQPVAFWCNPISGHNTLYWYLQNLGQGPELLIRYENEEAVDDSQLPKDRFSAERLKGVDSTLKIQPAELGDSAVYLCASSFRSTGRAEAFFGQGTRLTVV.

This clone came up a few times. The chain combines TRBV19 with TRBJ1-5, with 10 bases that match TRBD1. The CDR3 spans 13 residues. Germline lookup yields CDR1 LNHDA and CDR2 SQIVND (reference sequence). V gave up 7 bases and J gave up 7 bases; unmatched junction bases: 4. The CDR3 sequence: CASNDRGHQPQHF. CDR3 sequence (DNA): TGTGCCAGTAATGACAGGGGGCACCAGCCCCAGCATTTT.

The chain combines TRBV5-4 with TRBJ2-5; 11 bases match TRBD2. This CDR3 has 14 residues. CDR1 and CDR2 (germline): SGHNT, YYREEE (reference sequence). The V gene end was trimmed by 4 bases and the J gene end by 3 bases; junction bases not matched to a gene: 2. CDR3 loop: CASSLAGGKETQYF. DNA of the CDR3: TGTGCCAGCAGCCTAGCGGGAGGAAAAGAGACCCAGTACTTC.

V and J are TRBV7-2 and TRBJ2-2; D remains unclear. V lost 3 bases to trimming and J lost 3 bases, with 14 bases between them. The germline gives CDR1 SGHTA, CDR2 FQGNSA. The CDR3 is 16 residues long. The DNA of the CDR3 is TGTGCCAGCAGCTTCCCCGGCGGAATATACACCGGGGAGCTGTTTTTT. Its protein is CASSFPGGIYTGELFF.

The J gene is TRBJ2-1, the V gene TRBV7-2; TRBD2 matches 7 bases. The junction had 4 bases not matched to a gene; V was cut back by 5 bases and J by 3 bases. The CDR3 contains 14 residues. Germline CDR1 is SGHTA and CDR2 is FQGNSA. The chain's CDR3 is CASSPRGVYNEQFF. The CDR3 DNA reads TGTGCCAGCAGCCCCCGGGGGGTCTACAATGAGCAGTTCTTC.

This chain links TRBV19 with TRBJ1-2; 7 bases are a match to TRBD1. Germline loops: CDR1 LNHDA, CDR2 SQIVND (reference sequence). The CDR3 consists of 13 residues. J gave up 5 bases and V 2 bases, and 2 bases lay outside the gene matches. The CDR3 protein is CASSITQGYGYTF. CDR3 DNA sequence: TGTGCCAGTAGTATAACACAGGGGTATGGCTACACCTTC.

The V gene is TRBV20-1, the J gene TRBJ1-3; no clear D gene. This CDR3 contains 11 residues. Germline V gene sequence: CDR1 DFQATT, CDR2 SNEGSKA (reference sequence). V lost 7 bases to trimming and J lost 4 bases, with 8 bases between them. CDR3 sequence reads: CSGSSGNTIYF. For the CDR3, the DNA is TGCAGTGGTTCTTCCGGAAACACCATATATTTT.

The chain has TRBV19 and TRBJ1-4, with TRBD1 as a possible D gene (5 bases). The germline V and J ends were trimmed by 0 bases and 5 bases, with 13 bases remaining between them. In germline, CDR1 is LNHDA, CDR2 SQIVND (reference sequence). This CDR3 region has 16 residues. The CDR3 nucleotides read TGTGCCAGTAGTATAGATCTCGGGGGGATAAATGAAAAACTGTTTTTT. Its protein product is CASSIDLGGINEKLFF. Full variable domain (rest looked up from reference TRBV19 and TRBJ1-4): DGGITQSPKYLFRKEGQNVTLSCEQNLNHDAMYWYRQDPGQGLRLIYYSQIVNDFQKGDIAEGYSVSREKKESFPLTVTSAQKNPTAFYLCASSIDLGGINEKLFFGSGTQLSVL.

The V and J genes are TRBV27 and TRBJ2-3, with D possibly being TRBD2 (6 bases). V was shortened by 9 bases and J by 5 bases, with 12 bases between the two germline ends. Germline V CDR1 and CDR2: MNHEY, SMNVEV (reference sequence). This CDR3 spans 12 amino acids. The CDR3 region has the DNA TGTGCCAGTCGGAGGGCCGTAGATACGCAGTATTTT. This codes for CASRRAVDTQYF.

This chain joins TRBV9 and TRBJ2-3; the D is unclear. Germline CDR1 and CDR2: SGDLS and YYNGEE. The ends were cut back, 3 bases at V and 0 bases at J, with 14 bases in the middle. The CDR3 length is 16 residues. CDR3 coding DNA: TGTGCCAGCAGCGACCGTGCGCTTTTAAGCACAGATACGCAGTATTTT. Encoded protein: CASSDRALLSTDTQYF.

The CDR3 nucleotides read TGTGCCAGCAGTTACGGACAGGGGGCTGGCTACACCTTC. Translated: CASSYGQGAGYTF. The chain carries TRBV6-5 and TRBJ1-2, with 11 bases that match TRBD1. V lost 2 bases, J lost 7 bases, and 0 bases stayed unmatched. This CDR3 has 13 residues. In germline, CDR1 is MNHEY, CDR2 SVGAGI.

This clone was picked up a small number of times. The gene calls are TRBV11-3 and TRBJ1-1; 9 nucleotides match TRBD1. V trimming: 5 bases; J trimming: 4 bases; junction bases outside the gene matches: 20. CDR1 and CDR2 (germline): SGHNT, YENEEA. The CDR3 consists of 19 residues. CDR3 DNA: TGTGCCAGCAGCCCCAGGGGGACAGGGAGGGAGAAAGCGGTCACTGAAGCTTTCTTT. Translated, it gives CASSPRGTGREKAVTEAFF.

The V and J genes are TRBV6-5 and TRBJ2-5; D not resolved. Germline V gene sequence: CDR1 MNHEY, CDR2 SVGAGI. CDR3 length equals 11 residues. Trimming took off 0 bases at V and 9 bases at J, with 5 bases between the two ends. This chain's CDR3 is CASSYSEAQYF. DNA of the CDR3: TGTGCCAGCAGTTACTCTGAGGCCCAGTACTTC.

The CDR3 region is CASRQGAGGYTF. The CDR3 nucleotides are TGTGCCAGCAGGCAGGGGGCGGGCGGCTACACCTTC. This chain connects TRBV12-3 or TRBV12-4 to TRBJ1-2; 8 bases align to TRBD1. This CDR3 is 12 amino acids long. Trimming took 6 bases from V and 8 from J; bases not matched to a gene: 5.

The chain uses TRBV30 and TRBJ1-1; D remains unclear. V was trimmed by 0 bases and J by 5 bases, leaving 16 bases between them. Per germline, CDR1 GTSNPN and CDR2 SVGIG (reference sequence). This CDR3 comprises 15 residues. CDR3 in amino acids: CAWSVEKTGKTEAFF. For the CDR3, the DNA is TGTGCCTGGAGTGTCGAGAAAACGGGGAAAACTGAAGCTTTCTTT.

This sequence joins TRBV6-1 and TRBJ2-3, with 7 bases that match TRBD2. The germline V gene encodes CDR1 MNHNS and CDR2 SASEGT. This CDR3 comprises 22 residues. V lost 1 base, J lost 0 bases, and 22 bases stayed unmatched. CDR3: CASSEVSLEGGRILRSTDTQYF. In nucleotides, the CDR3 is TGTGCCAGCAGTGAAGTTTCACTGGAGGGCGGGAGAATCCTCCGTAGCACAGATACGCAGTATTTT.